This record covers a single TCR beta chain. Profiled with immunoSEQ multiplex PCR; TCRdb holds only in-frame clones, not every one. Of 250,000 to 400,000 clones in the sample, about 87% were seen once. Patients in Seattle were enrolled during active infection, then followed longitudinally. V was pared by 4 bases and J by 9 bases, with 9 bases of the junction left unmatched. CDR3 length: 15 amino acids. Germline V CDR1 and CDR2: SEHNR, FQNEAQ (reference sequence). The data derive from a study of blood T cell repertoires in COVID-19. About the study: There were acute and convalescent COVID-19 samples, and they came from the United States, Italy and Spain. T cells, B-cell-depleted T cells, or PBMCs supplied cDNA or gDNA.

The rearrangement uses TRBV7-9 and TRBJ1-6; the match to TRBD1 covers 7 bases. This TCR derives from a woman aged 25 to 39 with COVID-19, enrolled during active disease. Sequencing was performed on peripheral blood. The CDR3 DNA reads TGTGCCAGCAGCTACCAGACAGGGATTGGTTCACCCCTCCACTTT. Amino acids: CASSYQTGIGSPLHF.